The next 27 T cell receptor beta chains were all read from a single sample in a study of blood T cell repertoires in COVID-19. This table comes from immunoSEQ multiplex PCR, and its TCRdb copy is limited to in-frame clones, with some not included. The table includes hundreds of thousands of clones, 70% to 90% detected once. The sequencing input was peripheral blood. Receptors originate from a man aged 18 to 30 with active or convalescent COVID-19.

This clone was recorded a few times. The V and J genes are TRBV2 and TRBJ1-1; D perhaps matches TRBD1 (6 bases). The V and J ends lost 3 bases and 4 bases respectively, with 21 bases between them. In germline, CDR1 is SNHLY, CDR2 FYNNEI. This CDR3 spans 17 amino acids. CDR3 nucleotides: TGTGCCAGCAGTGATACAGGGAAAGCTGCATCCCTCACTGAAGCTTTCTTT. Protein sequence: CASSDTGKAASLTEAFF. The variable domain in full, completed from reference TRBV2 and TRBJ1-1, reads EPEVTQTPSHQVTQMGQEVILRCVPISNHLYFYWYRQILGQKVEFLVSFYNNEISEKSEIFDDQFSVERPDGSNFTLKIRSTKLEDSAMYFCASSDTGKAASLTEAFFGQGTRLTVV.

This clone was counted once. This rearrangement joins TRBV27 to TRBJ2-7; D remains unclear. Germline V gene sequence: CDR1 MNHEY, CDR2 SMNVEV (reference sequence). Trimming took 0 bases from V and 0 from J, leaving 9 bases between them. The CDR3 loop spans 15 amino acids. CDR3 sequence reads: CASSLSPGSSYEQYF. The CDR3 region has the DNA TGTGCCAGCAGTTTATCTCCAGGATCCTCCTACGAGCAGTACTTC.

This chain links TRBV7-3 with TRBJ2-1; 7 bases agree with TRBD2. After removal of 6 bases from V and 5 bases from J, the junction contained 4 bases not matched to a gene. CDR3 length equals 13 residues. Germline lookup yields CDR1 SGHTA and CDR2 FQGTGA. The CDR3 here is CASSPGGDNEQFF. CDR3 in DNA: TGTGCCAGCAGTCCGGGGGGAGACAATGAGCAGTTCTTC.

This chain joins TRBV9 and TRBJ2-3; D gene unclear. The germline gives CDR1 SGDLS, CDR2 YYNGEE. CDR3 length: 15 residues. The V end was cut by 4 bases, the J end by 4 bases, with 16 bases between. CDR3 residues: CASSRLSAFSDTQYF. CDR3 DNA sequence: TGTGCCAGCAGCCGACTTTCAGCTTTTTCAGATACGCAGTATTTT.

The chain combines TRBV18 with TRBJ1-2, with 8 bases lining up with TRBD1. V dropped 5 bases and J dropped 6; count of bases not matched to a gene: 17. This CDR3 region has 17 residues. Germline V gene lookup returns CDR1 KGHSH and CDR2 LQKENI. The CDR3 loop reads CASSTPLQSRGLDGYTF. CDR3 coding DNA: TGTGCCAGCTCAACTCCTCTCCAGTCCAGGGGGCTTGATGGCTACACCTTC.

V is TRBV6-5 and J is TRBJ2-7; no definite D call. This CDR3 has 14 amino acids. Germline V gene sequence: CDR1 MNHEY, CDR2 SVGAGI. Between the trimmed V and J ends, which lost 4 bases and 6 bases, there was a span of 16 bases. CDR3 sequence (DNA): TGTGCCAGCAGTTCCCCTCGACTCTCGGGCGAGCAGTACTTC. Protein sequence: CASSSPRLSGEQYF.

CDR3 loop: CASSLQGLGSPLHF. In DNA, the CDR3 is TGTGCCAGCAGTTTACAGGGGTTGGGCTCACCCCTCCACTTT. The V call is TRBV27, the J call TRBJ1-6; the D gene is possibly TRBD1 (6 bases). This CDR3 region has 14 residues. Looked up from germline, CDR1 is MNHEY and CDR2 is SMNVEV (reference sequence). V shed 2 bases and J shed 10 bases, with 12 bases lying between them.

The chain combines TRBV6-5 with TRBJ2-1; 9 bases map to TRBD1. Germline values: CDR1 MNHEY, CDR2 SVGAGI. V shed 4 bases, J shed 8 bases, and the junction held 12 bases outside the gene matches. There are 16 residues in the CDR3. The CDR3: CASSSQPGQGRYEQFF. The CDR3 region has the DNA TGTGCCAGCAGTTCCCAACCCGGACAGGGGAGGTATGAGCAGTTCTTC.

This clone was counted a single time. This chain connects TRBV10-2 to TRBJ1-6; TRBD1 aligns across 8 bases. Germline CDR1 is WSHSY and CDR2 is SAAADI. The ends lost 6 bases at V and 7 bases at J; junction bases unmatched: 8. The CDR3 has 15 amino acids. CDR3 loop: CASRATGEWNSPLHF. CDR3 nucleotide sequence: TGCGCCAGCAGGGCGACAGGGGAGTGGAATTCACCCCTCCACTTT.

V gene TRBV19 combines with J gene TRBJ1-4; maybe TRBD1 (5 bases). The germline V gene has CDR1 LNHDA and CDR2 SQIVND (reference sequence). The CDR3 length is 14 residues. V was pared by 4 bases and J by 8 bases, with 14 bases between. The DNA of the CDR3 is TGTGCCAGTAGTAGCAGGGTAGTCGGCGAAAAACTGTTTTTT. Its protein product is CASSSRVVGEKLFF.

V gene TRBV7-9 combines with J gene TRBJ2-1; TRBD2 agrees at 9 bases. This CDR3 is built from 15 residues. With V trimmed by 1 base and J by 10 bases, 8 bases remained unmatched. Germline values: CDR1 SEHNR, CDR2 FQNEAQ (reference sequence). The CDR3 loop is CASSLEGLAGYEQFF. The CDR3 nucleotides read TGTGCCAGCAGCTTAGAAGGCCTAGCGGGATACGAGCAGTTCTTC.

CDR3 DNA sequence: TGTGCCAGCAGCTTAGATGTAGCAGGGGGCCCGAGGACTAATGAAAAACTGTTTTTT. Protein sequence: CASSLDVAGGPRTNEKLFF. This sequence joins TRBV7-2 and TRBJ1-4; 8 nucleotides agree with TRBD1. The CDR3 is made up of 19 amino acids. V gave up 1 base and J gave up 2 bases; unmatched junction bases: 12. Germline-derived CDR1 and CDR2 are SGHTA and FQGNSA.

In nucleotides, the CDR3 is TGTGCCAGCGGTCTAGCGGGAACCTACAATGAGCAGTTCTTC. Amino acid sequence: CASGLAGTYNEQFF. This chain connects TRBV7-2 to TRBJ2-1, with 9 bases matching TRBD2. CDR1 and CDR2 (germline): SGHTA, FQGNSA. V was clipped by 8 bases and J by 2 bases; unmatched bases: 4. The length of the CDR3 is 14 residues.

Points on this clone: This same CDR3 is encoded by further DNA sequences in the sample. The chain is built from TRBV29-1 and TRBJ2-6; maybe TRBD2 (6 bases). Germline CDR1 SQVTM, CDR2 ANQGSEA. V was clipped by 3 bases and J by 4 bases, with 10 bases between them. The CDR3 contains 14 residues. CDR3 in DNA: TGCAGCGTTGAGGGGGGATCCGGGGCCAACGTCCTGACTTTC. Protein sequence: CSVEGGSGANVLTF. Filled out from reference TRBV29-1 and TRBJ2-6, the complete variable domain reads SAVISQKPSRDICQRGTSLTIQCQVDSQVTMMFWYRQQPGQSLTLIATANQGSEATYESGFVIDKFPISRPNLTFSTLTVSNMSPEDSSIYLCSVEGGSGANVLTFGAGSRLTVL.

This chain joins TRBV19 and TRBJ2-7; 7 bases are shared with TRBD1. Germline values: CDR1 LNHDA, CDR2 SQIVND (reference sequence). The length of the CDR3 is 15 residues. The V gene end was trimmed by 7 bases and the J gene end by 2 bases; junction bases not matched to a gene: 11. The DNA of the CDR3 is TGTGCCAGTAATGACAGAGGGGGCGCGACCTACGAGCAGTACTTC. Translating it yields CASNDRGGATYEQYF.

V usage is TRBV28 and J usage is TRBJ1-6, with TRBD1 matching 8 bases. Germline CDR1 MDHEN, CDR2 SYDVKM. V dropped 5 bases and J dropped 7; count of bases not matched to a gene: 10. CDR3 length: 16 amino acids. As DNA, the CDR3 is TGTGCCAGCAGTAGCTCCGACAGGGGCAGAAATTCACCCCTCCACTTT. It codes for CASSSSDRGRNSPLHF.

V is TRBV7-8 and J is TRBJ2-7, with TRBD2 identical over 8 bases. The CDR3 consists of 12 residues. CDR1 is SGHVS, CDR2 FQNEAQ, per germline. V was pared by 4 bases and J by 6 bases, with 2 bases of the junction left unmatched. The CDR3 protein is CASSSRGGEQYF. The CDR3, as DNA: TGTGCCAGCAGCTCCCGGGGGGGCGAGCAGTACTTC.

The chain uses TRBV4-3 and TRBJ1-5; D is possibly TRBD1 (5 bases). Trimming pared 0 bases from V and 5 bases from J, leaving 11 bases between. CDR3 length: 15 amino acids. CDR1 LGHNA and CDR2 YSLEER come from the germline V gene. CDR3 bases: TGCGCCAGCAGCCAAGATCGAGGAGGGGATCAGCCCCAGCATTTT. It yields the protein CASSQDRGGDQPQHF.

This clone was observed a few times. The V gene is TRBV6-5, the J gene TRBJ1-2, with TRBD1 matching 12 bases. Germline V gene sequence: CDR1 MNHEY, CDR2 SVGAGI. This CDR3 is built from 15 residues. The V segment lost 8 bases and the J segment 7 bases; nucleotides outside the gene matches: 11. The CDR3 DNA is TGTGCCAGCGACCGGGACAGGGGGCCGGATCGTGGCTACACCTTC. Translation gives CASDRDRGPDRGYTF.

CDR3 nucleotide sequence: TGTGCCTGGAGTGTAGGAGGGGCACGAGAGACCCAGTACTTC. This encodes CAWSVGGARETQYF. J is TRBJ2-5 and V is TRBV30; a possible D gene is TRBD2 (6 bases). Trimming pared 0 bases from V and 4 bases from J, leaving 12 bases between. From germline, CDR1 is GTSNPN and CDR2 SVGIG (reference sequence). The CDR3 runs to 14 residues.

This chain uses TRBV28 with TRBJ1-4; no definite D call. There are 14 residues in the CDR3. V lost 2 bases and J lost 7, with 11 bases in between. Germline V gives CDR1 MDHEN, CDR2 SYDVKM. The DNA of the CDR3 is TGTGCCAGCAGTTTAAAAGGGAGAGGTGAAAAACTGTTTTTT. Translated: CASSLKGRGEKLFF.

This chain uses TRBV19 with TRBJ1-3; 8 bases are a match to TRBD1. Per germline, CDR1 LNHDA and CDR2 SQIVND (reference sequence). The CDR3 contains 15 residues. V was clipped by 9 bases and J by 0 bases; unmatched bases: 7. CDR3 region: CASGQGRSSGNTIYF. The CDR3 DNA reads TGTGCCAGCGGACAGGGACGGAGCTCTGGAAACACCATATATTTT.

The rearrangement uses TRBV5-1 and TRBJ2-7; 7 bases map to TRBD1. The CDR3 length is 15 residues. Germline lookup yields CDR1 SGHRS and CDR2 YFSETQ. V was pared by 4 bases and J by 5 bases, with 12 bases of the junction left unmatched. The CDR3 DNA sequence: TGCGCCAGCAGCCCCGGGACAGTGACTTCGGACGAGCAGTACTTC. Its protein is CASSPGTVTSDEQYF.

V and J are TRBV6-1 and TRBJ1-2, with 9 bases matching TRBD1. V shed 4 bases, J shed 1 base, and the junction held 19 bases outside the gene matches. Per germline, CDR1 MNHNS and CDR2 SASEGT. The CDR3 sequence is 20 residues long. The CDR3 loop is CASSAHPGQGFGGNNYGYTF. The CDR3 DNA sequence: TGTGCCAGCAGTGCCCATCCGGGACAGGGTTTTGGAGGAAATAACTATGGCTACACCTTC.

Comment on this clone: In the same sample, other DNA sequences code for this CDR3. This chain joins TRBV6-5 and TRBJ1-1; 9 bases fit TRBD1. The trim removed 2 bases at V and 3 bases at J, leaving 4 bases unmatched. CDR1 is MNHEY, CDR2 SVGAGI, per germline. This CDR3 has 15 amino acids. CDR3 in DNA: TGTGCCAGCAGTTACCGCGGACAGGGGCACACTGAAGCTTTCTTT. This translates into CASSYRGQGHTEAFF.

The chain recombines TRBV18 with TRBJ1-2, with D possibly matching TRBD1 (5 bases). The CDR3 is 15 residues long. The V gene lost 3 bases and the J gene lost 4 bases, with 15 bases spanning the gap. CDR1 KGHSH and CDR2 LQKENI come from the germline V gene. The CDR3 is CASSPDEGQGYGYTF. For the CDR3, the DNA is TGTGCCAGCTCACCGGACGAAGGCCAGGGCTATGGCTACACCTTC.

The chain joins TRBV6-5 to TRBJ1-4, with D possibly matching TRBD1 (6 bases). This CDR3 region has 13 residues. Germline loops: CDR1 MNHEY, CDR2 SVGAGI. Trimming left V 5 bases short and J 6 bases short, with 10 bases between. The CDR3 spells CASSLGHDEKLFF. The CDR3 bases are TGTGCCAGCAGTCTGGGACACGATGAAAAACTGTTTTTT.